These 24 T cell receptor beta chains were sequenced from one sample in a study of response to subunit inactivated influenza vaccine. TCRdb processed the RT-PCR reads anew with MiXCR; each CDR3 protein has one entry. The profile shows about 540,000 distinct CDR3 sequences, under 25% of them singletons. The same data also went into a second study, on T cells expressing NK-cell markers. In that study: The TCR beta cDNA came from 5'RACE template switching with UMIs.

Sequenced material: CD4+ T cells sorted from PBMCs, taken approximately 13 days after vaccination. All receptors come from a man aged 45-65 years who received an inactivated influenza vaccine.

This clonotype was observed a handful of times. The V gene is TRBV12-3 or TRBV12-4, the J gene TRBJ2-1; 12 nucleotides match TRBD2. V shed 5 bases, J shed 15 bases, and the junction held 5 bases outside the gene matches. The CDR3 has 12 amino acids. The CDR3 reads CASSPSGRGRFF. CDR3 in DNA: TGTGCCAGCAGTCCTAGCGGGAGGGGGCGGTTCTTC.

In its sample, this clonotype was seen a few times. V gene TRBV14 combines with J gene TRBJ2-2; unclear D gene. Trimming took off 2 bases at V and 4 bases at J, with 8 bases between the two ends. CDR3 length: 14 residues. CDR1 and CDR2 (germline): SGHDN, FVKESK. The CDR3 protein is CASSQYVGTGELFF. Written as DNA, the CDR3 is TGTGCCAGCAGCCAATATGTGGGCACCGGGGAGCTGTTTTTT.

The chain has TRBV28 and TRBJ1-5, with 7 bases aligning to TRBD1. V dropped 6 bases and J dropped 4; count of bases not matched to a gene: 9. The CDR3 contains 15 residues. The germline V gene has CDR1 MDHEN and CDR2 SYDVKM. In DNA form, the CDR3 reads TGTGCCAGCAGCCGTTCCCAGGGGGGGAATCAGCCCCAGCATTTT. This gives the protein CASSRSQGGNQPQHF.

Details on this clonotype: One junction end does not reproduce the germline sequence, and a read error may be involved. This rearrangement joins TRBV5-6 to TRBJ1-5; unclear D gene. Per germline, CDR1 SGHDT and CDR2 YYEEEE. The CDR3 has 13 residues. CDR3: CASSLAGNQPRHF. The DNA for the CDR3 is TGTGCCAGCAGCTTGGCCGGCAATCAGCCCCGGCATTTT. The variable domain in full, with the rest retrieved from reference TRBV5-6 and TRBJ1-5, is DAGVTQSPTHLIKTRGQQVTLRCSPKSGHDTVSWYQQALGQGPQFIFQYYEEEERQRGNFPDRFSGHQFPNYSSELNVNALLLGDSALYLCASSLAGNQPRHFGDGTRLSIL.

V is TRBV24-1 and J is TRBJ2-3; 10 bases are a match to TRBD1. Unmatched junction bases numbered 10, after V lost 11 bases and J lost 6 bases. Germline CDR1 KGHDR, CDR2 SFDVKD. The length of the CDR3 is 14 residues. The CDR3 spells CAISGTGAWDTQYF. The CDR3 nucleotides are TGTGCCATTTCCGGGACAGGGGCGTGGGATACGCAGTATTTT.

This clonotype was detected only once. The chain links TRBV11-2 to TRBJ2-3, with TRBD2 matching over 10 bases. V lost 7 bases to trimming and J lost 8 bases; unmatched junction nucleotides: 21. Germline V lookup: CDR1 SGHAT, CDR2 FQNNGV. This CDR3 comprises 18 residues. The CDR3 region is CASITGLLAGARISTQYF. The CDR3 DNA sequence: TGTGCCAGCATCACGGGGCTCCTAGCGGGAGCTAGGATCTCTACGCAGTATTTT.

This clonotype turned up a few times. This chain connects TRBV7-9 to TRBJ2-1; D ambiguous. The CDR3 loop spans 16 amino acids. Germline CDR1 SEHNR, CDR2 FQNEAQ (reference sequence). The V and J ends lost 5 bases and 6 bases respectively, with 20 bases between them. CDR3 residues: CASSQRHMQAANEQFF. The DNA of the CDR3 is TGTGCCAGCAGCCAAAGACACATGCAGGCGGCCAATGAGCAGTTCTTC.

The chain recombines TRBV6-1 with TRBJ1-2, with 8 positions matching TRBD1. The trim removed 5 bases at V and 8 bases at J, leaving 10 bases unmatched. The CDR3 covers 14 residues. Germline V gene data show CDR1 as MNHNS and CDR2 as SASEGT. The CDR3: CASSPYRTGRGYTF. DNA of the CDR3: TGTGCCAGCAGTCCGTATCGGACAGGGAGAGGCTACACCTTC.

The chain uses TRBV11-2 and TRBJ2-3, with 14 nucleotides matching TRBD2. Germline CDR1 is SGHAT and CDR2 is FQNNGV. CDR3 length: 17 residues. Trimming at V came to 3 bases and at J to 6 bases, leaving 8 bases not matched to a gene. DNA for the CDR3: TGTGCCAGCAGCTTGGAGACTAGCGGGGGGGCATGGGATACGCAGTATTTT. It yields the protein CASSLETSGGAWDTQYF.

CDR3 DNA sequence: TGCAGTGCTAGCGGGCTAGCGGACCGCTACGAGCAGTACTTC. Protein sequence: CSASGLADRYEQYF. The V call is TRBV20-1, the J call TRBJ2-7; 7 nucleotides match TRBD2. V shed 3 bases and J 3 bases; nucleotides not matched to a gene: 8. Germline values: CDR1 DFQATT, CDR2 SNEGSKA (reference sequence). The CDR3 totals 14 residues.

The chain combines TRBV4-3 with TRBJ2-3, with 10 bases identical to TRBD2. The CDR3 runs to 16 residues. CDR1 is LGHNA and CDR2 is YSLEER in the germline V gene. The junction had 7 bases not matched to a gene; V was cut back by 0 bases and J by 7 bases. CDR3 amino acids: CASSQESAGGPNTQYF. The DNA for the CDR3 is TGCGCCAGCAGCCAAGAATCAGCGGGAGGGCCGAATACGCAGTATTTT.

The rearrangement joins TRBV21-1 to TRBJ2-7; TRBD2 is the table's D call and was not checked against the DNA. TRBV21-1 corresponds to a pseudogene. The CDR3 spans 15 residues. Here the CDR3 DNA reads TGTGCCAGCAGCAAAGGACTAGCGGGAGTTCACGAGCAGTACTTC. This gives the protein CASSKGLAGVHEQYF.

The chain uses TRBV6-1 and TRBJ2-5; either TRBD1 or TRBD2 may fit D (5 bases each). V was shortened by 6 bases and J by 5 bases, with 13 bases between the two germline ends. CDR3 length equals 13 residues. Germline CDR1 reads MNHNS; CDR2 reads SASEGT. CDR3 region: CASRRRGRETQYF. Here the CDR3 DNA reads TGTGCCAGCAGACGACGGGGCCGGGAGACCCAGTACTTC.

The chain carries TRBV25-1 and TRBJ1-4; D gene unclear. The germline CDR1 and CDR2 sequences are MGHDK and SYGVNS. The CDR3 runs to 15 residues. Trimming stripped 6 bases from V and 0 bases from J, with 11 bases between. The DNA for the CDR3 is TGTGCCAGCAGGGAGTCTGGTGCAACTAATGAAAAACTGTTTTTT. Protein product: CASRESGATNEKLFF.

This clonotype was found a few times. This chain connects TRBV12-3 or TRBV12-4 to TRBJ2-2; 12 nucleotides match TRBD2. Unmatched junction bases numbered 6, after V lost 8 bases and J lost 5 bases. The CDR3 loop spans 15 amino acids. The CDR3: CASRTSGVGTGELFF. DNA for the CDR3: TGTGCCAGCCGGACTAGCGGGGTAGGGACCGGGGAGCTGTTTTTT.

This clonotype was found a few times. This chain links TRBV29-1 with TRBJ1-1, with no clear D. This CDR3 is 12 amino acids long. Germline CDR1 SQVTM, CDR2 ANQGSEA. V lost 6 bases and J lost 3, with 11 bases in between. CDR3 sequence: CSVPISDTEAFF. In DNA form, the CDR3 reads TGCAGCGTGCCCATCAGTGACACTGAAGCTTTCTTT.

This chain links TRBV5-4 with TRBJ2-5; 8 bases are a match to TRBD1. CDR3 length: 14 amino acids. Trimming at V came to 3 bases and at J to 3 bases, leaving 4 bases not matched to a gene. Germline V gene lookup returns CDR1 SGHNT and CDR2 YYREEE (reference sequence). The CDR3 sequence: CASSSGDRKETQYF. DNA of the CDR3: TGTGCCAGCAGCTCTGGGGACAGGAAAGAGACCCAGTACTTC.

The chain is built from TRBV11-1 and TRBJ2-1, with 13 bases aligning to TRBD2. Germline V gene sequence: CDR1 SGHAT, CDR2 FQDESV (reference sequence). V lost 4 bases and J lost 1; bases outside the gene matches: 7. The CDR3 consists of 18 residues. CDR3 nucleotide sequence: TGTGCCAGCAGCTCTCAGGGACTAGCGGGGAGGTCCTACAATGAGCAGTTCTTC. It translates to CASSSQGLAGRSYNEQFF. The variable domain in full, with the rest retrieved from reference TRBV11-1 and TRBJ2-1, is EAEVAQSPRYKITEKSQAVAFWCDPISGHATLYWYRQILGQGPELLVQFQDESVVDDSQLPKDRFSAERLKGVDSTLKIQPAELGDSAMYLCASSSQGLAGRSYNEQFFGPGTRLTVL.

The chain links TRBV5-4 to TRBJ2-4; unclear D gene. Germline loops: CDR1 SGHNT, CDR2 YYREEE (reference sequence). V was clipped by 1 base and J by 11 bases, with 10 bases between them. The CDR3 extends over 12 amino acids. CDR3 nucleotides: TGTGCCAGCAGCTTGATGGGATCGGTTCAGTACTTC. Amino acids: CASSLMGSVQYF.

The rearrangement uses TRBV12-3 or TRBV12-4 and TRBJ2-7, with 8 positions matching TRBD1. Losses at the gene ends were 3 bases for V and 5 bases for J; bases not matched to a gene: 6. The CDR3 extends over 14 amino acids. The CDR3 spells CASSLTGVPNEQYF. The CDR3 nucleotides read TGTGCCAGCAGTTTGACAGGGGTCCCTAACGAGCAGTACTTC.

The CDR3 region is CASSQDNTGPELYYEQYF. In nucleotides, the CDR3 is TGTGCCAGCAGCCAAGATAATACCGGGCCAGAGCTTTACTACGAGCAGTACTTC. The J gene is TRBJ2-7, the V gene TRBV4-2; D is ambiguous. The CDR3 spans 18 residues. Trimming took off 0 bases at V and 3 bases at J, with 21 bases between the two ends. From germline, CDR1 is LGHNA and CDR2 YNFKEQ.

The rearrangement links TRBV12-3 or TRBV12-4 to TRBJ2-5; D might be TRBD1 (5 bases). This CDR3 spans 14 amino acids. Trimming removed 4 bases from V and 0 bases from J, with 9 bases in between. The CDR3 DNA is TGTGCCAGCAGTTCGGACAAGTACCAAGAGACCCAGTACTTC. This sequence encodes CASSSDKYQETQYF.

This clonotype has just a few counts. In DNA, the CDR3 is TGCAGTGCTATCACCCCGTCGAAGACAGATACGCAGTATTTT. Protein product: CSAITPSKTDTQYF. The J gene is TRBJ2-3, the V gene TRBV20-1; unclear D gene. The length of the CDR3 is 14 residues. The germline V gene encodes CDR1 DFQATT and CDR2 SNEGSKA (reference sequence). Trimming pared 4 bases from V and 3 bases from J, leaving 14 bases between.

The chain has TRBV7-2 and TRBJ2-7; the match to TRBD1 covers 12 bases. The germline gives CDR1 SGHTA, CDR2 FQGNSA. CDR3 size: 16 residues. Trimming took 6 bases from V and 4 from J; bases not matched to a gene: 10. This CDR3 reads CASSPPPGQGAYEQYF. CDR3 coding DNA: TGTGCCAGCAGTCCGCCTCCGGGACAGGGGGCATACGAGCAGTACTTC.